Below, 2 T cell receptor beta chains from the same sample are listed, as sequenced in a study of CD8 T cell repertoires and HIV-1 epitope variants. TCRdb keeps only in-frame clones here, not all; method: immunoSEQ multiplex PCR. The sample includes 5,000 to 6,500 clones, approximately 70% of them seen just once. Antigens for these TCRs are unknown. The sequenced material came from cultured CD8+ T cells derived from PBMCs. These receptors came from a male donor with HIV.

This clone was observed a handful of times. The V gene is TRBV5-1, the J gene TRBJ1-2; D perhaps matches TRBD1 (5 bases). The CDR3 runs to 13 residues. Trimming took 0 bases from V and 3 from J, leaving 6 bases between them. Germline CDR1 and CDR2: SGHRS and YFSETQ. CDR3 protein: CASSLGGDYGYTF. The CDR3 DNA reads TGCGCCAGCAGCTTGGGGGGCGACTATGGCTACACCTTC.

The gene calls are TRBV5-6 and TRBJ2-2; D gene uncertain. CDR3 length equals 13 residues. Germline V gives CDR1 SGHDT, CDR2 YYEEEE. Trimming left V 4 bases short and J 0 bases short, with 4 bases between. The CDR3 sequence is CASSPANTGELFF. CDR3 DNA: TGTGCCAGCAGCCCCGCGAACACCGGGGAGCTGTTTTTT.